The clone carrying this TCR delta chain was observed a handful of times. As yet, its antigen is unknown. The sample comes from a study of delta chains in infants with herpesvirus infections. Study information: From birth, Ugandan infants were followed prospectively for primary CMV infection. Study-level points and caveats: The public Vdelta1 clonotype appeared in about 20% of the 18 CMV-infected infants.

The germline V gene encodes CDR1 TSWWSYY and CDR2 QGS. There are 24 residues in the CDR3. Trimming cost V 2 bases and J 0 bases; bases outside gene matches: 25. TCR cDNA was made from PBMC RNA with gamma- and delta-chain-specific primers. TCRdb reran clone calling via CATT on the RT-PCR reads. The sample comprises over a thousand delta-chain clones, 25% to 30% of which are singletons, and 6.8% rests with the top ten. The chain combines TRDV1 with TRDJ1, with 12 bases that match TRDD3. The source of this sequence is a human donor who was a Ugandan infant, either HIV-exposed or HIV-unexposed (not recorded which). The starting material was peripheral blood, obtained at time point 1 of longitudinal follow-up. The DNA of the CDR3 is TGTGCTCTTGGGGAAGCCGAAGAGGGAACTGGGGGATACAAGCCCAAGACGTACACCGATAAACTCATCTTT. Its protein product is CALGEAEEGTGGYKPKTYTDKLIF.